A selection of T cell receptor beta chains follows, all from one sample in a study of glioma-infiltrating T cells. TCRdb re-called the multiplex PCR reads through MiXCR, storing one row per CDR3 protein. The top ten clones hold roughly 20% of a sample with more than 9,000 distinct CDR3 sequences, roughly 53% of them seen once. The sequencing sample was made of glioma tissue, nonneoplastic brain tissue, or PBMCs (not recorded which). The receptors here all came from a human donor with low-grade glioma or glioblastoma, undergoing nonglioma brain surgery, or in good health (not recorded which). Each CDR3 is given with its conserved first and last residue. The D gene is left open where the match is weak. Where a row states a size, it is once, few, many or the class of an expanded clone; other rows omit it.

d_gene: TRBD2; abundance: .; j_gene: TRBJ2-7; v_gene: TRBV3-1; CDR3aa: CARSQDRQGLAGGGYEQYF; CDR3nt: TGTGCCAGAAGCCAAGATAGACAGGGACTAGCGGGAGGGGGATACGAGCAGTACTTC
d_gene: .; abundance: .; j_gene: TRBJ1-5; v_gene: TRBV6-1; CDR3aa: CASIPFVQATNHPQHF; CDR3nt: TGTGCCAGCATTCCATTCGTACAGGCAACAAATCATCCCCAGCATTTT
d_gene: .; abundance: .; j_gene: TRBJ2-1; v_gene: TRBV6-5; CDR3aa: CASGTRAVVSEQFF; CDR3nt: TGTGCCAGCGGCACGCGTGCAGTAGTCAGTGAGCAGTTCTTC
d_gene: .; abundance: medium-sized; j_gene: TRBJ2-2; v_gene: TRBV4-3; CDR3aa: CASSQTAANTGELFF; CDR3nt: TGCGCCAGCAGCCAAACAGCGGCTAACACCGGGGAGCTGTTTTTT
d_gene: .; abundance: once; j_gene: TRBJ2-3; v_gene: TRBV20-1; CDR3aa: CSAREGQGDTDTKYF; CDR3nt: TGCAGTGCTAGAGAGGGCCAGGGTGATACAGATACGAAGTATTTT
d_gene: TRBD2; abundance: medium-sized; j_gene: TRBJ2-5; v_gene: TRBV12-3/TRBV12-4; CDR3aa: CASTLGLEETQYF; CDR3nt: TGTGCCAGCACCCTCGGACTAGAGGAGACCCAGTACTTC
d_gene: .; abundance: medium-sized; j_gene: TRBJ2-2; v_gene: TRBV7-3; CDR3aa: CASSPAANTGELFF; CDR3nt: TGTGCCAGCAGCCCCGCGGCAAACACCGGGGAGCTGTTTTTT
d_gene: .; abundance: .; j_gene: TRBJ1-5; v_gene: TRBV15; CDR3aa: CATSSYSGKQPQHF; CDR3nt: TGTGCCACCAGCAGTTACTCGGGGAAACAGCCCCAGCATTTT
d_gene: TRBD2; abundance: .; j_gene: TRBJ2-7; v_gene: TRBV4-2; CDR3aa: CASSKGARLAGSAEQYF; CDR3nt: TGTGCCAGCAGCAAAGGAGCGAGACTAGCGGGATCGGCCGAGCAGTACTTC
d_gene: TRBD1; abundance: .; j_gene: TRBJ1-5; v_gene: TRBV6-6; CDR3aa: CARSPFGQATNQPQNF; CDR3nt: TGTGCCAGAAGTCCATTCGGACAGGCAACAAATCAGCCCCAGAATTTC
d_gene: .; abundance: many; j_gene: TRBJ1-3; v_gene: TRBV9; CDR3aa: CASSVGSVNTIYF; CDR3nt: TGTGCCAGCAGCGTAGGGAGCGTGAACACCATATATTTT
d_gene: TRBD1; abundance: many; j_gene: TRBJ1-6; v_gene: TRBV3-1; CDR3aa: CASSAWDSDNSPLHF; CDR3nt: TGTGCCAGCAGCGCCTGGGACAGCGATAATTCACCCCTCCACTTT
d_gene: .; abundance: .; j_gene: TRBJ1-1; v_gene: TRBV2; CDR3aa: CASMFLEASEAFF; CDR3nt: TGTGCCAGCATGTTCCTAGAGGCTTCTGAAGCTTTCTTT
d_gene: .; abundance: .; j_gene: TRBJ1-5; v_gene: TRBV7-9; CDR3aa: CDSAGRGGQPQHF; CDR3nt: TGTGACAGCGCCGGGAGAGGGGGTCAGCCCCAGCATTTT
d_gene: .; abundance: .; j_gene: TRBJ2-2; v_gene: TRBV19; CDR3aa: CASSMLIVWAKNTGELFF; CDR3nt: TGTGCCAGTAGTATGTTGATTGTTTGGGCCAAGAACACCGGGGAGCTGTTCTTT
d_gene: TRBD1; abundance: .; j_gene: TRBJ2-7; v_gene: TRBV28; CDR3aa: CASSLATGGYLSYEQYF; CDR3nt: TGTGCCAGCAGTTTAGCGACAGGGGGCTACCTCTCCTACGAGCAGTACTTC
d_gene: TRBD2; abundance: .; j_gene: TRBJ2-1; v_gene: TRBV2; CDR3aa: CASSEAGLAPHNKQFF; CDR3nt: TGTGCCAGCAGTGAAGCCGGACTAGCCCCCCACAATAAGCAGTTCTTC
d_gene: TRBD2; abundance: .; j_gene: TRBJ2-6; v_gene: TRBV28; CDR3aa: CASGSGGDNVLTF; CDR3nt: TGTGCCAGCGGGTCTGGGGGGGACAACGTCCTGACTTTC
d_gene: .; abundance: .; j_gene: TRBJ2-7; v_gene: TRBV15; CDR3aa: CATSGGGESSYEKYF; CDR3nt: TGTGCCACGAGCGGAGGGGGGGAAAGCTCCTACGAGAAGTACTTC
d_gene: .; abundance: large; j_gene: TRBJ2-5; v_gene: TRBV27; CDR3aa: CASRSYSSETQYF; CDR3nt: TGTGCCAGCAGAAGCTACTCGAGTGAGACCCAGTACTTC
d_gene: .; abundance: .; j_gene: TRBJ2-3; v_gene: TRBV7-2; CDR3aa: CAGSLNANPGTDTKYF; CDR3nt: TGTGCCGGCAGCTTAAATGCTAACCCGGGCACAGATACGAAGTATTTT
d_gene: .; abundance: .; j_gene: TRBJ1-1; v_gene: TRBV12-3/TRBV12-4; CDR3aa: CASSLGVLNTEAFF; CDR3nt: TGTGCCAGCAGTTTAGGTGTCCTGAACACTGAAGCTTTCTTT
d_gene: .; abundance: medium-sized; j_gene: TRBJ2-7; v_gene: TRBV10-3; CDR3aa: CAISEFGPDIYEQYF; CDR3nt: TGTGCCATCAGTGAATTTGGGCCGGACATATACGAGCAGTACTTC
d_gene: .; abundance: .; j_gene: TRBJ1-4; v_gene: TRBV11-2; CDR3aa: CASSPEGVSATNEKLFF; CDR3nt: TGTGCCAGCAGCCCTGAGGGGGTGAGCGCGACTAATGAAAAACTGTTTTTT
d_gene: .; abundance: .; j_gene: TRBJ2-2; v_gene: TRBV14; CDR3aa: CASSPISWTRTGELFF; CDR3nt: TGTGCCAGCAGCCCAATTAGTTGGACCCGCACCGGGGAGCTGTTTTTT
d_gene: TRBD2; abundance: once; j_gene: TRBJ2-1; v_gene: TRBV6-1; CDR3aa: CASRSSGSGNEQFF; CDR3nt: TGTGCCAGCAGGTCTAGCGGGAGTGGCAATGAGCAGTTCTTC
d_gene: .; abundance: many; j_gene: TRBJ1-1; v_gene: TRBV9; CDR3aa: CASSARGTANTEAFF; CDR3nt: TGTGCCAGCAGCGCTCGGGGGACGGCGAACACTGAAGCTTTCTTT
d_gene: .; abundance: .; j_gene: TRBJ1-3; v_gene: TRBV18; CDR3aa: CASSPPVASGNNIYF; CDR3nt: TGTGCCAGCTCACCACCGGTTGCGTCTGGAAACAACATATATTTT
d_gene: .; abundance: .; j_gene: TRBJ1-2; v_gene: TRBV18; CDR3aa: CASSSYTAYGYTF; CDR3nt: TGTGCCAGCTCCTCCTACACTGCCTATGGCTACACCTTC
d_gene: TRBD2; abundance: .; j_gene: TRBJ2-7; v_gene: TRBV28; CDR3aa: CANSFSASGTNEQYF; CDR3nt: TGTGCCAACAGTTTTAGCGCTAGCGGAACAAACGAGCAGTACTTC
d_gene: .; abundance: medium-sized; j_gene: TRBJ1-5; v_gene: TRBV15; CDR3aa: CATSRGQSQPQHF; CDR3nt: TGTGCCACCAGCAGAGGACAGTCTCAGCCCCAGCATTTT
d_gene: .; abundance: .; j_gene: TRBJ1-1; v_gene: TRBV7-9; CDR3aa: CALSPTGTHTEAFF; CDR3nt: TGTGCCCTCAGCCCAACCGGGACACACACTGAAGCTTTCTTT
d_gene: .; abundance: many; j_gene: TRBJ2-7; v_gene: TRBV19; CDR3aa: CASSIKGQHYEQYF; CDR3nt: TGTGCCAGTAGTATAAAAGGACAGCACTACGAGCAGTACTTC
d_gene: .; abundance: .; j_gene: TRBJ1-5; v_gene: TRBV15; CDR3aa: CATRREWGGNKPKHF; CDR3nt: TGTGCCACCAGGAGAGAATGGGGAGGGAATAAGCCCAAGCATTTT
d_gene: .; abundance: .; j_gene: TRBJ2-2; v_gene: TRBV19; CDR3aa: CASSIQAGVDTGELFF; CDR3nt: TGTGCCAGTAGTATTCAGGCAGGTGTTGACACCGGGGAGCTGTTTTTT
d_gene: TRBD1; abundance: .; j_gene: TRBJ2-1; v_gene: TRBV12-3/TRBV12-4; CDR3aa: CASSRTGVYNEQFF; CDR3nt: TGTGCCAGCAGTCGGACAGGGGTCTACAATGAGCAGTTCTTC
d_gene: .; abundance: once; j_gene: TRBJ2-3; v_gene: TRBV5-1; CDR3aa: CASSLGEALRTDTQYF; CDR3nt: TGCGCCAGCAGCCTCGGAGAGGCCTTAAGAACAGATACGCAGTACTTT
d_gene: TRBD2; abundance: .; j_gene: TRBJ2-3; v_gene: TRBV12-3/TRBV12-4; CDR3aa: CNSGTRDTQYF; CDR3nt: TGTAACAGCGGGACGAGGGATACGCAGTATTTT
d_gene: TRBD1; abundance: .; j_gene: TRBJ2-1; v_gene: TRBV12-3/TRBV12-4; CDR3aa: CASSIDGQGWSYNEQFF; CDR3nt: TGTGCCAGCAGTATAGACGGACAGGGATGGTCCTACAATGAGCAGTTCTTT
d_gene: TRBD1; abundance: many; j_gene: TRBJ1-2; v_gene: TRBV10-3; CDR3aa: CAISESGTVHPNYGYTF; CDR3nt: TGTGCCATCAGTGAGTCCGGGACAGTCCATCCTAACTATGGCTACACCTTC
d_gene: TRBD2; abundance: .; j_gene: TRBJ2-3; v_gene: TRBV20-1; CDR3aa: CSARDQTSVDAYTQYF; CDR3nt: TGCAGTGCTAGAGATCAGACTAGCGTGGATGCATATACGCAGTATTTT
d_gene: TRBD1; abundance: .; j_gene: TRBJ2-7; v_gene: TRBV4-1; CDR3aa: CASRQVSRDRVYF; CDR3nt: TGCGCCAGCCGCCAAGTGAGCCGGGACAGGGTGTACTTC
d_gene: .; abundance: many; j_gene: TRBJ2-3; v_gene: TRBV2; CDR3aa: CASSTRTASTDTQYF; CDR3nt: TGTGCCAGCAGTACCCGGACAGCTAGCACAGATACGCAGTATTTT
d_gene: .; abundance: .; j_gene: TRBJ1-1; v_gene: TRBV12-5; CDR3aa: CASGLGQGWTETFF; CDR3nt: TGTGCTAGTGGTTTGGGACAAGGGTGGACTGAAACTTTCTTT
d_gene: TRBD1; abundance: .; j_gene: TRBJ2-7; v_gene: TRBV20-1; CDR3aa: CSDVGQWSSYEQYF; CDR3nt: TGCAGTGATGTGGGACAGTGGAGCTCATACGAGCAGTACTTC
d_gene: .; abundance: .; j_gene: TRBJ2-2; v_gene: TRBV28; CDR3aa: CASSSHDSANTGELFF; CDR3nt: TGTGCCAGTAGTTCCCATGACAGTGCCAACACCGGCGAGCTGTTTTTT
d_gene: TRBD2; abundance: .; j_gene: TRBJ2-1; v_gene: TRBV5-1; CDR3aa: CALSLTSGVSDEQFF; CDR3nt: TGCGCCCTCAGCTTGACTAGCGGGGTCTCTGATGAGCAGTTCTTC
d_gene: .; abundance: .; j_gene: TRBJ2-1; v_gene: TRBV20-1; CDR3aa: CSARERRSYSYNEQFF; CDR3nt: TGCAGTGCTAGAGAACGAAGGTCTTACTCCTACAATGAGCAGTTCTTC
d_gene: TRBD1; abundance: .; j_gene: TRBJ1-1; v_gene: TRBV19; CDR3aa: CAIRDSNTEPFF; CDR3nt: TGTGCCATAAGGGACAGCAACACTGAACCCTTCTTT
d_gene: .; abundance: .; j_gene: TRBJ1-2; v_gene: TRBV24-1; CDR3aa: CATSDFQTPTEAPNYGYTF; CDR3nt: TGTGCCACCAGTGATTTCCAAACCCCGACCGAAGCCCCCAACTATGGCTACACCTTC
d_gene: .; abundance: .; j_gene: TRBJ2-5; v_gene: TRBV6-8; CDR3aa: CASSPLAGLETQYF; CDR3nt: TGTGCCAGCAGTCCCCTTGCTGGATTAGAGACCCAGTACTTC
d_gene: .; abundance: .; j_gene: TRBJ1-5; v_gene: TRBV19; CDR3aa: CASSRERDCPQHF; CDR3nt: TGTGCCAGTTCCCGCGAGAGGGATTGTCCCCAGCACTTT
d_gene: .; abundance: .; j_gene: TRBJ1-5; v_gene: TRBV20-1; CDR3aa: CTAPSRRGEPNSFSSQPQRF; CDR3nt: TGCACTGCTCCCAGCCGGAGGGGGGAGCCGAATTCCTTTAGCAGTCAGCCCCAGCGTTTT
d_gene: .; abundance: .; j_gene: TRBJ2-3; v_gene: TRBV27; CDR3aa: CASFGRGTSTDTQYF; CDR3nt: TGTGCCAGTTTCGGTCGCGGAACCAGCACAGATACGCAGTATTTT
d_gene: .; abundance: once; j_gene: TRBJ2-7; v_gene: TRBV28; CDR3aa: CARTTPGLSYEQYF; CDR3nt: TGTGCCAGAACCACGCCGGGTCTCTCCTACGAGCAGTATTTC
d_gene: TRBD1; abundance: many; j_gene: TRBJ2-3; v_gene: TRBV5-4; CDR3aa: CASSLPGQGTDTQYF; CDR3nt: TGTGCCAGCAGCTTGCCCGGACAGGGAACAGATACGCAGTATTTT
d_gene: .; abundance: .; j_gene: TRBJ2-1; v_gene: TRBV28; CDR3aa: CASSLLYNQQFF; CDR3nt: TGTGCCAGCAGTTTACTGTACAATCAGCAGTTCTTC
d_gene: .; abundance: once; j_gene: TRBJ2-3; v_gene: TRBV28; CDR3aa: CASLLSVNTQYF; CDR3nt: TGTGCCAGTTTATTGTCAGTTAATACGCAGTATTTT
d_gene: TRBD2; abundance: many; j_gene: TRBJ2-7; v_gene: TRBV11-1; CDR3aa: CASSLSTSGRIEQYF; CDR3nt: TGTGCCAGCAGCCTCTCGACTAGCGGGAGAATCGAGCAGTACTTC